The 2 T cell receptor beta chains in this list originate from one sample, sequenced in a study of cytomegalovirus exposure and HLA in healthy donors. Sequencing used immunoSEQ multiplex PCR; TCRdb keeps in-frame clones, though not all of them. This sample has around 91,000 clones; about 93% occur once, and the top ten carry about 1.1%. The specimen sequenced was PBMCs. These receptor sequences come from a woman aged 25 to 39 in good health and CMV-seropositive.

The genes are TRBV30 and TRBJ1-5, with D tentatively TRBD1 (5 bases). The CDR3 extends over 14 amino acids. Germline values: CDR1 GTSNPN, CDR2 SVGIG (reference sequence). Trimming stripped 2 bases from V and 4 bases from J, with 12 bases between. The CDR3 loop is CAWSTGGLNQPQHF. The CDR3 nucleotides read TGTGCCTGGAGTACAGGCGGCTTAAATCAGCCCCAGCATTTT.

This chain uses TRBV4-2 with TRBJ2-7; 7 nucleotides agree with TRBD2. The CDR3 has 14 residues. Germline V gene sequence: CDR1 LGHNA, CDR2 YNFKEQ. The junction had 3 bases not matched to a gene; V was cut back by 2 bases and J by 2 bases. The DNA for the CDR3 is TGTGCCAGCAGCCAAAGGGAGGGAACCTACGAGCAGTACTTC. It specifies CASSQREGTYEQYF.